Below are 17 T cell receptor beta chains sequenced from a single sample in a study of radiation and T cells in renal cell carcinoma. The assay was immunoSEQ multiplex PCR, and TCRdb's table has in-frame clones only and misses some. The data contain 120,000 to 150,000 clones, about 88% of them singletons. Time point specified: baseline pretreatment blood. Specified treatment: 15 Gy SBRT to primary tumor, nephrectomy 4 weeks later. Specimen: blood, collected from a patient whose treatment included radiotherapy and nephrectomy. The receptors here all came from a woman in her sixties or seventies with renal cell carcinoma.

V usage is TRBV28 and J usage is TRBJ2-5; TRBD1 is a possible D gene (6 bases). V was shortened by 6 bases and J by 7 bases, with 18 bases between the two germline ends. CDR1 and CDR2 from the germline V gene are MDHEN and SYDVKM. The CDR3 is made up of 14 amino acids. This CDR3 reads CASRRQAGSGTQYF. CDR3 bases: TGTGCCAGCAGAAGACAGGCTGGGTCGGGGACCCAGTACTTC.

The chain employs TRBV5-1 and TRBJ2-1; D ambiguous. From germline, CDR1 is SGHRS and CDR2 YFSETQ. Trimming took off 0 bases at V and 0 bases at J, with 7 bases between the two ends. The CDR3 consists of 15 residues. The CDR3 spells CASSLDTDSYNEQFF. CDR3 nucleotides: TGCGCCAGCAGCTTGGACACCGACTCCTACAATGAGCAGTTCTTC.

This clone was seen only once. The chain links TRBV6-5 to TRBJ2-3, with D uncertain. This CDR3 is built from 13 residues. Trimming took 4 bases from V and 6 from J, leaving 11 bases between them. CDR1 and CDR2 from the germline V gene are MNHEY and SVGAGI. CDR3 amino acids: CASSFRATDTQYF. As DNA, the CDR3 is TGTGCCAGCAGTTTTCGAGCGACGGATACGCAGTATTTT.

The CDR3 nucleotides read TGTGCCAGCAGCTTAGTAAGGGGCGGCGCTAGGGGTAACTATGGCTACACCTTC. As protein: CASSLVRGGARGNYGYTF. The chain links TRBV11-2 to TRBJ1-2, with D perhaps matching TRBD1 (5 bases). This CDR3 comprises 18 residues. Trimming cost V 1 base and J 1 base, with 19 bases left between them. The germline V gene encodes CDR1 SGHAT and CDR2 FQNNGV.

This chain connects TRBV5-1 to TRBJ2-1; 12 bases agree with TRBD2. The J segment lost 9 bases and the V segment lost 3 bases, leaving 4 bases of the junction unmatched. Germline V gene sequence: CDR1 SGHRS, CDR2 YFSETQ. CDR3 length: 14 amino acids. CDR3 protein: CASSSSGGAFEQFF. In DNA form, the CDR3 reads TGCGCCAGCAGCTCTAGCGGGGGGGCCTTTGAGCAGTTCTTC.

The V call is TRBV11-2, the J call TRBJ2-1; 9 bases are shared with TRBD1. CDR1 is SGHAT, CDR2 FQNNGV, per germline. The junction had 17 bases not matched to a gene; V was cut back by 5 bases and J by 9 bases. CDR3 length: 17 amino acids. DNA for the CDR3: TGTGCCAGCAGCCTACCCCTGCCGGGACAGGGCTCTAGTGAGCAGTTCTTC. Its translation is CASSLPLPGQGSSEQFF.

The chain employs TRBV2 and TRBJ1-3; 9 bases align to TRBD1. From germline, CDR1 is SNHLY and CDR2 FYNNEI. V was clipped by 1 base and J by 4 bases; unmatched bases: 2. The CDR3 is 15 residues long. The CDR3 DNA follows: TGTGCCAGCAGTGAAGGGACAGGGGACGGAAACACCATATATTTT. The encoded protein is CASSEGTGDGNTIYF.

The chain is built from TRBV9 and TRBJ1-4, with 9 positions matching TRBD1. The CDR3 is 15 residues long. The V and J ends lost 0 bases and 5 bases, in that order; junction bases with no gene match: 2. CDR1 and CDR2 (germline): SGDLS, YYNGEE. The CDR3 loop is CASSVGTGENEKLFF. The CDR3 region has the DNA TGTGCCAGCAGCGTAGGGACAGGGGAGAATGAAAAACTGTTTTTT. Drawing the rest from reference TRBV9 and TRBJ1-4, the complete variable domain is DSGVTQTPKHLITATGQRVTLRCSPRSGDLSVYWYQQSLDQGLQFLIQYYNGEERAKGNILERFSAQQFPDLHSELNLSSLELGDSALYFCASSVGTGENEKLFFGSGTQLSVL.

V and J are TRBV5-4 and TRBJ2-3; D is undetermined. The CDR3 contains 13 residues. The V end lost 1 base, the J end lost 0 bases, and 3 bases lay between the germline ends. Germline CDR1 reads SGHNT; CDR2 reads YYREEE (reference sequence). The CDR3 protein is CASSLPSTDTQYF. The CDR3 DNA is TGTGCCAGCAGCTTGCCTAGCACAGATACGCAGTATTTT.

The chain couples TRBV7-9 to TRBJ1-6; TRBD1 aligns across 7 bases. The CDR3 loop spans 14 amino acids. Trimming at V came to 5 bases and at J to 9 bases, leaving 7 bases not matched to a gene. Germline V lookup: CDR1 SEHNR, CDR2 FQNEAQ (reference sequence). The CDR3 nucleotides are TGTGCCAGCAGCACCTCAGGGGGTGGTTCACCCCTCCACTTT. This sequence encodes CASSTSGGGSPLHF.

As DNA, the CDR3 is TGTGCCAGCAGCCCTTACGATGGCGGGACCGGCAATCAGCCCCAGCATTTT. Protein: CASSPYDGGTGNQPQHF. The chain is built from TRBV5-6 and TRBJ1-5; a possible D gene is TRBD1 (5 bases). The CDR3 is 17 residues long. CDR1 and CDR2 (germline): SGHDT, YYEEEE. V lost 4 bases and J lost 2, with 19 bases in between.

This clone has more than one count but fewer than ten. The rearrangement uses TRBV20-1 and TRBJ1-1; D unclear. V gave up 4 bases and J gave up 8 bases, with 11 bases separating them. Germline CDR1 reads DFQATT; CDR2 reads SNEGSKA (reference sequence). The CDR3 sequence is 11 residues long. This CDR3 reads CSATAWMEAFF. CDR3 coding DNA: TGCAGTGCTACGGCCTGGATGGAAGCTTTCTTT.

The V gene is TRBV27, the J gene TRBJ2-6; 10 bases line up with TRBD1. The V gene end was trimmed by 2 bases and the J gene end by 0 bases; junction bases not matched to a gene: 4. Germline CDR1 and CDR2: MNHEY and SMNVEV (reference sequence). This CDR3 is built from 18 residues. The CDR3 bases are TGTGCCAGCAGTTTAGGGGGACAGGGGCTCTCTGGGGCCAACGTCCTGACTTTC. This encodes CASSLGGQGLSGANVLTF.

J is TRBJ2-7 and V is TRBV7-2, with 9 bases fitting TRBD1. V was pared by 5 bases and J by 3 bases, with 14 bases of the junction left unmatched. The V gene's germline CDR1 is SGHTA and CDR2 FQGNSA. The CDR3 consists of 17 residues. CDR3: CASSKLLSWDRDYEQYF. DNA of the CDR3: TGTGCCAGCAGCAAGCTCTTAAGTTGGGACAGGGACTACGAGCAGTACTTC.

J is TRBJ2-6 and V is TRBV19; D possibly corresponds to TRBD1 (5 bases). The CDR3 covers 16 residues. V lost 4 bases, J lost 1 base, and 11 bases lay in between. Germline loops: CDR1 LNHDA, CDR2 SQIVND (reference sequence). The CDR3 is CASSTLTGSGANVLTF. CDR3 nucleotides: TGTGCCAGTAGTACCCTAACAGGATCTGGGGCCAACGTCCTGACTTTC.

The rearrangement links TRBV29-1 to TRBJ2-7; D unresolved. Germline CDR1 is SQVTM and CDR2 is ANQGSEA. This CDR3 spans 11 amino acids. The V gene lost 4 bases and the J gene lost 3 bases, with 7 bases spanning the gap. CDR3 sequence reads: CSVATVYEQYF. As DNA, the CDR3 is TGCAGCGTTGCGACGGTCTACGAGCAGTACTTC.

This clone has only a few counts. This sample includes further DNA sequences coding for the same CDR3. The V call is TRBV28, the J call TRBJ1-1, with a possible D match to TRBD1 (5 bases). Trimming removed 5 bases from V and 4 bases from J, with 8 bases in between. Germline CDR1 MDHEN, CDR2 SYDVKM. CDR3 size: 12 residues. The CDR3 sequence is CASSRGGTEAFF. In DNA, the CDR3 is TGTGCCAGCAGTAGGGGTGGCACTGAAGCTTTCTTT.